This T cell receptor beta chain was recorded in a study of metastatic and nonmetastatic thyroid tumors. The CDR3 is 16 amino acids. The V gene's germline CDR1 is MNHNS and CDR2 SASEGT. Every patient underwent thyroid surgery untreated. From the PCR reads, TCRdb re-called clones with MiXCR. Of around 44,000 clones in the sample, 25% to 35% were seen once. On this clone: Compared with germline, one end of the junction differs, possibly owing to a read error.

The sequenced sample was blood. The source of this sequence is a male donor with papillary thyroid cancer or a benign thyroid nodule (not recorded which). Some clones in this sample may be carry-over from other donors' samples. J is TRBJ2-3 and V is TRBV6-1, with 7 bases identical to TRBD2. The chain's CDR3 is CASSELGGGITDTQYF. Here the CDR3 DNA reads TGTGCCAGCAGTGAACTGGGCGGGGGTATCACAGATACACAGTATTTT.